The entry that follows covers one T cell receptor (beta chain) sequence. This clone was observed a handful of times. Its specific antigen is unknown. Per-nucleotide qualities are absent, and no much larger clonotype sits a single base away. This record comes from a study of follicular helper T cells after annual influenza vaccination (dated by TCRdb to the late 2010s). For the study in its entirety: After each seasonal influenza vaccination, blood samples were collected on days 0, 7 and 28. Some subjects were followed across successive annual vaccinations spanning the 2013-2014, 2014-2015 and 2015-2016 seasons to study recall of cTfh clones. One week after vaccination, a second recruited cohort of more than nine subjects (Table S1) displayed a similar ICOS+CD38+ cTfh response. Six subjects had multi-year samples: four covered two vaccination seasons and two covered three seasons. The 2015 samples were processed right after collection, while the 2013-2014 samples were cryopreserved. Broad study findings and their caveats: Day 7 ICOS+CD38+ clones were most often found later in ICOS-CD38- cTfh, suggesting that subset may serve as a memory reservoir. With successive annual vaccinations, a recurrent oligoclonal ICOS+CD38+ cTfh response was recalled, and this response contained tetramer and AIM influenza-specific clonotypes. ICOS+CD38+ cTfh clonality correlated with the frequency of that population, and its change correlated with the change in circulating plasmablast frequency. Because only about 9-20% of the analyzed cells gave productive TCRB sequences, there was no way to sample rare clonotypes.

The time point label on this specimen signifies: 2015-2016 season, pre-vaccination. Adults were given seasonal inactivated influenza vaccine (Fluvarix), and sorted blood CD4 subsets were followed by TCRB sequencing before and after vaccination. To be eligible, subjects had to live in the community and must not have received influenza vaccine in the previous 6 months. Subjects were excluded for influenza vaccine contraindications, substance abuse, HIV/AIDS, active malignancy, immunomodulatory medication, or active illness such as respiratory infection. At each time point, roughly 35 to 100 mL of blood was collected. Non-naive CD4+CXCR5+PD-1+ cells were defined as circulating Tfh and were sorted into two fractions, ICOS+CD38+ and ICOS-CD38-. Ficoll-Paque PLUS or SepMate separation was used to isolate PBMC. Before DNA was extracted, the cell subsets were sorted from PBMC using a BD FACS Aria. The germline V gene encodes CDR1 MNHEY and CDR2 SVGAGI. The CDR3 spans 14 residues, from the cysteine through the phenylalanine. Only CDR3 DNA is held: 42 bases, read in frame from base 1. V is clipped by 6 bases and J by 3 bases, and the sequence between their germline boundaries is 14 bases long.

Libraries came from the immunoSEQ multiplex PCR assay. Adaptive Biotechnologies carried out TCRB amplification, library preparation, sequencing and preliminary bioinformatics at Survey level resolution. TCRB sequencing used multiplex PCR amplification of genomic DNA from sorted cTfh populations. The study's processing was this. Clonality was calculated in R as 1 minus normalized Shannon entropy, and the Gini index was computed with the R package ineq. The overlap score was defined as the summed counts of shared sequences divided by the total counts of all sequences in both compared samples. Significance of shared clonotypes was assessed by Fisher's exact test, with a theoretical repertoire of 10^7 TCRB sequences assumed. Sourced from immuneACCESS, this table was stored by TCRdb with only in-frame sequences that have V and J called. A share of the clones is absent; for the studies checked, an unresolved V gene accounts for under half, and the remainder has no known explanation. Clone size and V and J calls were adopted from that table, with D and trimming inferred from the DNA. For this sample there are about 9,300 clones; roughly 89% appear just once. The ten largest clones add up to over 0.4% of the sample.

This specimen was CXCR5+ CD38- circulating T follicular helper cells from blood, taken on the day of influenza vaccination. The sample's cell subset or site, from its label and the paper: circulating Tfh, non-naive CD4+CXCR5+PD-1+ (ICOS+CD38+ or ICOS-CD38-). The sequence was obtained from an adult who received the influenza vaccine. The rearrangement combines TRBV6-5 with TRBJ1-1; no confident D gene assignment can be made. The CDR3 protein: CASSPIGRDTEAFF. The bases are TGTGCCAGCAGCCCCATAGGGCGCGACACTGAAGCTTTCTTT.